This is a list of T cell receptor beta chains from one sample in a study of blood T cell repertoires in COVID-19. The data were produced by immunoSEQ multiplex PCR, yet TCRdb's version contains in-frame clones alone and is incomplete. The table records about 200,000 clones, roughly 82% of them present only once. Sequencing input: PBMCs or T cells enriched from blood (not recorded which). Every receptor here comes from a woman aged 55-70 years with acute COVID-19. Each CDR3 is given with its conserved first and last residue. Fields, in order: V gene, J gene, CDR3 protein.

TRBV24-1,TRBJ1-2,CATSGGGAEGYTF
TRBV6-2/TRBV6-3,TRBJ2-7,CASSPGGGHLGYEQYF
TRBV5-1,TRBJ2-4,CASSLDRIDKNIQYF
TRBV9,TRBJ2-3,CASSVEGDASTDTQYF
TRBV7-2,TRBJ2-1,CASSSLPLNEQFF
TRBV2,TRBJ2-1,CASSELAGDYNEQFF
TRBV2,TRBJ1-3,CASRAGTGGNTIYF
TRBV9,TRBJ2-5,CASSVAPRQEETQYF
TRBV7-9,TRBJ2-5,CASSFPGGRETQYF
TRBV4-3,TRBJ1-4,CASSQGHRGMSANEKLFF
TRBV7-2,TRBJ1-5,CASSLEKFGPQHF
TRBV3-1/TRBV3-2,TRBJ1-3,CASSQETGTGNTIYF
TRBV4-1,TRBJ1-2,CASSQDRIGQGHGYTF
TRBV3-1/TRBV3-2,TRBJ2-5,CASRPGLSETQYF
TRBV7-8,TRBJ1-4,CASSLGDRDREKLFF
TRBV19,TRBJ2-3,CAAGSWGTDTQYF
TRBV19,TRBJ2-1,CATTQISGQSYNEQFF
TRBV5-6,TRBJ1-2,CASSWPGTDLYGYTF
TRBV27,TRBJ1-3,CASRTTGTGNTIYF
TRBV12-3/TRBV12-4,TRBJ1-5,CASSLARNQPQHF
TRBV12-3/TRBV12-4,TRBJ1-1,CASSYELLPEAFF
TRBV7-9,TRBJ2-1,CASSFRAGGIDEQFF
TRBV19,TRBJ1-2,CASSIDRGGWGYTF
TRBV6-2/TRBV6-3,TRBJ2-2,CASSSRTLGRPTGELFF